The 31 T cell receptor beta chains below were found in one sample sequenced in a study of CD8+ T cells in alopecia areata. Noted treatment: oral pan-JAK inhibitor, 5-10 mg twice daily. Reverse transcription of extracted RNA yielded cDNA, which provided the sequencing template. Profiling relied on immunoSEQ multiplex PCR, and the TCRdb table lists in-frame clones only, not all of them. The sample carries some 190,000 clones, roughly 46% recorded once. The sequencing used CD8+ T cells sorted from blood, collected at week 52, from a patient treated with tofacitinib. Source of these receptors: a human donor with alopecia areata.

Comments on this clone: Germline and junction disagree at one end, which may indicate a read error. The chain uses TRBV7-9 and TRBJ2-6; possible D gene TRBD1, 6 bases. Germline CDR1 reads SEHNR; CDR2 reads FQNEAQ (reference sequence). The CDR3 runs to 17 residues. The CDR3 sequence is CASSQNDRSSGTNVLTF. In DNA form, the CDR3 reads TGTGCCAGCAGCCAAAACGACAGGAGCTCTGGGACCAACGTCCTGACTTTC.

This clone occurred a few times. The chain joins TRBV10-3 to TRBJ2-6; 9 bases agree with TRBD1. The length of the CDR3 is 17 residues. With V trimmed by 3 bases and J by 4 bases, 7 bases remained unmatched. Germline assignment: CDR1 ENHRY and CDR2 SYGVKD. The CDR3 protein is CAISDQTGGRGANVLTF. The CDR3 region has the DNA TGTGCCATCAGTGACCAAACAGGGGGCAGAGGGGCCAACGTCCTGACTTTC.

The chain couples TRBV4-1 to TRBJ1-6, with D hard to call. Germline assignment: CDR1 MGHRA and CDR2 YSYEKL. The V and J ends lost 3 bases and 0 bases respectively, with 6 bases between them. This CDR3 is built from 15 residues. The CDR3 reads CASSQVGSYNSPLHF. CDR3 nucleotides: TGCGCCAGCAGCCAGGTCGGCTCCTATAATTCACCCCTCCACTTT.

The chain carries TRBV6-1 and TRBJ2-5; D might be TRBD2 (6 bases). Germline V lookup: CDR1 MNHNS, CDR2 SASEGT. The CDR3 spans 14 residues. Trimming pared 1 base from V and 5 bases from J, leaving 11 bases between. The CDR3 nucleotides read TGTGCCAGCAGTGAAGTCGGGGGACGGGAGACCCAGTACTTC. Translation gives CASSEVGGRETQYF.

The rearrangement uses TRBV19 and TRBJ2-7; TRBD1 aligns across 7 bases. The V segment lost 5 bases and the J segment 3 bases; nucleotides outside the gene matches: 4. This CDR3 has 13 residues. Germline CDR1 is LNHDA and CDR2 is SQIVND (reference sequence). Here the CDR3 reads CASSLTGVYEQYF. Written as DNA, the CDR3 is TGTGCCAGTAGTCTTACAGGGGTCTACGAGCAGTACTTC. Supplemented by reference TRBV19 and TRBJ2-7, the full variable domain reads DGGITQSPKYLFRKEGQNVTLSCEQNLNHDAMYWYRQDPGQGLRLIYYSQIVNDFQKGDIAEGYSVSREKKESFPLTVTSAQKNPTAFYLCASSLTGVYEQYFGPGTRLTVT.

In its sample, this clone was seen once. The rearrangement joins TRBV30 to TRBJ2-5; the match to TRBD1 covers 9 bases. The J segment lost 1 base and the V segment lost 1 base, leaving 10 bases of the junction unmatched. The germline V gene has CDR1 GTSNPN and CDR2 SVGIG (reference sequence). This CDR3 is built from 17 residues. CDR3 sequence (DNA): TGTGCCTGGAGTGAAGTTCGGACAGGGGTTTTCCAAGAGACCCAGTACTTC. This translates into CAWSEVRTGVFQETQYF.

This rearrangement joins TRBV5-1 to TRBJ2-3; TRBD2 is a possible D gene (7 bases). The V end was cut by 4 bases, the J end by 0 bases, with 15 bases between. CDR1 SGHRS and CDR2 YFSETQ come from the germline V gene. The length of the CDR3 is 16 residues. The CDR3 coding sequence is TGCGCCAGCAGCCCCTTTTGGGGGGGCAGCACAGATACGCAGTATTTT. This encodes CASSPFWGGSTDTQYF.

The CDR3 loop is CASSLATKNGYTF. The CDR3 nucleotides read TGTGCCAGCAGCTTAGCGACTAAGAATGGCTACACCTTC. The chain employs TRBV7-9 and TRBJ1-2; unclear D gene. Germline V CDR1 and CDR2: SEHNR, FQNEAQ (reference sequence). V was trimmed by 0 bases and J by 6 bases, leaving 8 bases between them. The CDR3 spans 13 residues.

The chain uses TRBV18 and TRBJ1-5; D is unclear. The CDR3 loop spans 14 amino acids. Trimming cost V 2 bases and J 0 bases, with 5 bases left between them. Per germline, CDR1 KGHSH and CDR2 LQKENI. CDR3 in DNA: TGTGCCAGCTCACCAGTCGGTAGCAATCAGCCCCAGCATTTT. Translated, it gives CASSPVGSNQPQHF.

This chain uses TRBV29-1 with TRBJ1-1; a possible D gene is TRBD1 (5 bases). The length of the CDR3 is 11 residues. CDR1 and CDR2 (germline): SQVTM, ANQGSEA. Between the trimmed V and J ends, which lost 3 bases and 5 bases, there was a span of 7 bases. The CDR3 bases are TGCAGCGTTGATTGGGGGACTGAAGCTTTCTTT. The encoded protein is CSVDWGTEAFF.

The chain links TRBV2 to TRBJ1-5, with 8 bases fitting TRBD1. CDR1 SNHLY and CDR2 FYNNEI come from the germline V gene. The CDR3 spans 12 residues. Unmatched junction bases numbered 2, after V lost 8 bases and J lost 5 bases. The CDR3 DNA sequence: TGTGCCAGCGGACAGGGCGATCAGCCCCAGCATTTT. Its translation is CASGQGDQPQHF. The full variable domain, in which reference TRBV2 and TRBJ1-5 provide the parts outside the CDR3, is EPEVTQTPSHQVTQMGQEVILRCVPISNHLYFYWYRQILGQKVEFLVSFYNNEISEKSEIFDDQFSVERPDGSNFTLKIRSTKLEDSAMYFCASGQGDQPQHFGDGTRLSIL.

This clone was observed a handful of times. The V call is TRBV6-5, the J call TRBJ2-2, with TRBD2 matching over 11 bases. Losses at the gene ends were 3 bases for V and 4 bases for J; bases not matched to a gene: 1. The CDR3 contains 15 residues. Germline-derived CDR1 and CDR2 are MNHEY and SVGAGI. The CDR3 region is CASSYSGGATGELFF. The CDR3 DNA reads TGTGCCAGCAGTTATAGCGGGGGGGCCACCGGGGAGCTGTTTTTT.

This clone has just a few counts. This chain uses TRBV9 with TRBJ2-1; 7 nucleotides match TRBD1. CDR3 length equals 15 residues. With 3 bases clipped from V and 6 bases from J, the junction kept 9 bases outside the gene matches. Germline V CDR1 and CDR2: SGDLS, YYNGEE. CDR3 coding DNA: TGTGCCAGCAGCGCCCGGGACAGTCCTATCAATGAGCAGTTCTTC. It encodes CASSARDSPINEQFF. Using reference TRBV9 and TRBJ2-1 for the parts outside the CDR3, the full variable domain is DSGVTQTPKHLITATGQRVTLRCSPRSGDLSVYWYQQSLDQGLQFLIQYYNGEERAKGNILERFSAQQFPDLHSELNLSSLELGDSALYFCASSARDSPINEQFFGPGTRLTVL.

V is TRBV27 and J is TRBJ1-5; 9 nucleotides match TRBD1. This CDR3 is 15 amino acids long. The germline CDR1 and CDR2 sequences are MNHEY and SMNVEV (reference sequence). V lost 6 bases and J lost 3; bases outside the gene matches: 6. The CDR3 here is CASRPGTGYNQPQHF. Written as DNA, the CDR3 is TGTGCCAGCAGGCCCGGGACAGGGTACAATCAGCCCCAGCATTTT.

The chain recombines TRBV6-1 with TRBJ2-7; possibly TRBD2 for D (7 bases). Trimming stripped 9 bases from V and 4 bases from J, with 19 bases between. The germline V gene encodes CDR1 MNHNS and CDR2 SASEGT. CDR3 length: 14 residues. The CDR3, as DNA: TGTGCCAGTGAGGGGGGGAGTAGATCATACGAGCAGTACTTC. As protein: CASEGGSRSYEQYF.

This clone was found a few times. The CDR3 DNA reads TGTGCCACCGAGCTGACAGGGAACACCGGGGAGCTGTTTTTT. Its protein is CATELTGNTGELFF. This sequence joins TRBV27 and TRBJ2-2; a weak D match, TRBD1 (6 bases). Deletions cut 10 bases from V and 1 base from J, with 13 bases between. Germline CDR1 is MNHEY and CDR2 is SMNVEV (reference sequence). The CDR3 runs 14 residues.

The chain uses TRBV7-2 and TRBJ2-3; 10 bases align to TRBD2. The CDR3 extends over 16 amino acids. With 8 bases clipped from V and 0 bases from J, the junction kept 8 bases outside the gene matches. CDR1 is SGHTA, CDR2 FQGNSA, per germline. CDR3 in amino acids: CASSIAAGGSTDTQYF. DNA of the CDR3: TGTGCCAGCTCCATCGCAGCGGGGGGGAGCACAGATACGCAGTATTTT.

V is TRBV5-8 and J is TRBJ1-5; D remains ambiguous. Trimming shortened V by 1 base and J by 3 bases, and 2 bases separated the two germline ends. Germline CDR1 reads SGHTS; CDR2 reads YDEGEE. The CDR3 spans 12 residues. The CDR3 DNA is TGTGCCAGCAGCTTGTACAATCAGCCCCAGCATTTT. It encodes CASSLYNQPQHF. Full variable domain (rest looked up from reference TRBV5-8 and TRBJ1-5): EAGVTQSPTHLIKTRGQQATLRCSPISGHTSVYWYQQALGLGLQFLLWYDEGEERNRGNFPPRFSGRQFPNYSSELNVNALELEDSALYLCASSLYNQPQHFGDGTRLSIL.

The chain joins TRBV30 to TRBJ2-7; D tentatively reads TRBD1 or TRBD2 (7 bases each). Deletions cut 3 bases from V and 2 bases from J, with 17 bases between. The length of the CDR3 is 15 residues. Germline CDR1 is GTSNPN and CDR2 is SVGIG (reference sequence). CDR3 nucleotides: TGTGCCTGGAGCCCGAGCGGGACAGCTACCTACGAGCAGTACTTC. Amino acid sequence: CAWSPSGTATYEQYF.

The chain joins TRBV6-5 to TRBJ2-4, with no clear D. Germline V lookup: CDR1 MNHEY, CDR2 SVGAGI. V was shortened by 5 bases and J by 0 bases, with 8 bases between the two germline ends. The CDR3 spans 14 residues. The CDR3 DNA follows: TGTGCCAGCAGTACTTCCCTAGCCAAAAACATTCAGTACTTC. It specifies CASSTSLAKNIQYF.

This sequence joins TRBV30 and TRBJ2-3, with 12 bases identical to TRBD2. The CDR3 loop spans 14 amino acids. V dropped 1 base and J dropped 4; count of bases not matched to a gene: 0. Looked up from germline, CDR1 is GTSNPN and CDR2 is SVGIG (reference sequence). CDR3 amino acids: CAWSGLAGADTQYF. The CDR3 nucleotides read TGTGCCTGGAGTGGACTAGCGGGGGCAGATACGCAGTATTTT. Drawing the rest from reference TRBV30 and TRBJ2-3, the complete variable domain is SQTIHQWPATLVQPVGSPLSLECTVEGTSNPNLYWYRQAAGRGLQLLFYSVGIGQISSEVPQNLSASRPQDRQFILSSKKLLLSDSGFYLCAWSGLAGADTQYFGPGTRLTVL.

This clone was recorded once. The rearrangement joins TRBV30 to TRBJ1-2; D perhaps matches TRBD1 (6 bases). V was shortened by 4 bases and J by 6 bases, with 18 bases between the two germline ends. Germline lookup yields CDR1 GTSNPN and CDR2 SVGIG (reference sequence). This CDR3 is 14 amino acids long. The CDR3 region has the DNA TGTGCCTGGAACTCTATGACGGGGGCAGATGGCTACACCTTC. Translation: CAWNSMTGADGYTF.

V is TRBV7-2 and J is TRBJ2-3; no clear D. Germline V lookup: CDR1 SGHTA, CDR2 FQGNSA. This CDR3 is built from 14 residues. V lost 3 bases and J lost 2, with 9 bases in between. Here the CDR3 DNA reads TGTGCCAGCAGCTTCTCTGGGTACACAGATACGCAGTATTTT. Its protein is CASSFSGYTDTQYF.

This clone turned up a few times. The rearrangement joins TRBV19 to TRBJ2-1; 15 bases align to TRBD2. The junction had 4 bases not matched to a gene; V was cut back by 7 bases and J by 6 bases. Germline-derived CDR1 and CDR2 are LNHDA and SQIVND (reference sequence). The CDR3 covers 15 residues. In nucleotides, the CDR3 is TGTGCCAGTACCGGACTAGCGGGGGGGCTCAATGAGCAGTTCTTC. This gives the protein CASTGLAGGLNEQFF.

This clone was seen just once. The chain couples TRBV6-6 to TRBJ2-5, with 8 positions matching TRBD2. This CDR3 comprises 14 residues. Unmatched junction bases numbered 10, after V lost 6 bases and J lost 7 bases. Germline V CDR1 and CDR2: MNHNY, SVGAGI (reference sequence). The DNA of the CDR3 is TGTGCCAGCAGCTCCGGGACTAGAGAGGGGACCCAGTACTTC. This codes for CASSSGTREGTQYF.

This clone came up once. The chain uses TRBV5-1 and TRBJ1-2; 8 nucleotides align to TRBD1. The CDR3 length is 14 residues. The germline V gene has CDR1 SGHRS and CDR2 YFSETQ. Trimming at V came to 0 bases and at J to 7 bases, leaving 5 bases not matched to a gene. CDR3 sequence: CASSLGQGAAGYTF. In nucleotides, the CDR3 is TGCGCCAGCAGCTTGGGCCAGGGGGCAGCTGGCTACACCTTC.

This chain uses TRBV7-8 with TRBJ2-2, with 10 bases identical to TRBD2. Germline V CDR1 and CDR2: SGHVS, FQNEAQ. This CDR3 has 17 residues. The ends lost 0 bases at V and 3 bases at J; junction bases unmatched: 4. In DNA, the CDR3 is TGTGCCAGCAGCTTAGCGAGGCTAGCGGGGGACACCGGGGAGCTGTTTTTT. Its translation is CASSLARLAGDTGELFF.

The J gene is TRBJ2-3, the V gene TRBV7-8; a weak D match, TRBD1 (5 bases). This CDR3 is built from 12 residues. Trimming stripped 5 bases from V and 4 bases from J, with 7 bases between. Germline CDR1 is SGHVS and CDR2 is FQNEAQ. CDR3 sequence: CASSTRADTQYF. In DNA, the CDR3 is TGTGCCAGCAGCACCAGGGCAGATACGCAGTATTTT. Based on the CDR3 plus reference TRBV7-8 and TRBJ2-3, the full variable domain is GAGVSQSPRYKVAKRGQDVALRCDPISGHVSLFWYQQALGQGPEFLTYFQNEAQLDKSGLPSDRFFAERPEGSVSTLKIQRTQQEDSAVYLCASSTRADTQYFGPGTRLTVL.

The V and J genes are TRBV14 and TRBJ1-1, with TRBD1 matching over 7 bases. The CDR3 length is 13 residues. CDR1 and CDR2 (germline): SGHDN, FVKESK. Trimming cost V 6 bases and J 4 bases; bases outside gene matches: 5. The CDR3 spells CASRNRGSTEAFF. CDR3 nucleotide sequence: TGTGCCAGCAGAAACAGGGGATCCACTGAAGCTTTCTTT.

The genes are TRBV30 and TRBJ1-1; TRBD1 is a possible D gene (5 bases). Germline V gives CDR1 GTSNPN, CDR2 SVGIG (reference sequence). There are 13 residues in the CDR3. The ends were cut back, 1 base at V and 1 base at J, with 7 bases in the middle. In DNA, the CDR3 is TGTGCCTGGAGTGCCGACAGGAACACTGAAGCTTTCTTT. Translating it yields CAWSADRNTEAFF.

The rearrangement joins TRBV7-2 to TRBJ1-1; D is undetermined. This CDR3 spans 12 amino acids. Germline lookup yields CDR1 SGHTA and CDR2 FQGNSA. V lost 2 bases, J lost 11 bases, and 12 bases lay in between. The CDR3 is CASSLPPLDAFF. The CDR3 coding sequence is TGTGCCAGCAGCTTACCACCACTAGATGCTTTCTTT.